One sample yielded the 26 T cell receptor beta chains listed below, sequenced in a study of kidney transplant recipient with SARS-CoV-2 infection. TCRdb reprocessed the reads with MiXCR, giving one entry per CDR3 protein. The sample holds fewer than 250,000 distinct CDR3 sequences, about 30% seen once. Sequencing was performed on a blood sample, taken at baseline and on roughly day 110 from a kidney transplant recipient. The receptors were sampled from a young adult male patient who had COVID-19 and was a kidney transplant recipient. Some T cells may be supplied by the graft donor.

This clonotype was observed many times. V is TRBV20-1 and J is TRBJ2-7; D may be TRBD2 (5 bases). CDR1 DFQATT and CDR2 SNEGSKA come from the germline V gene (reference sequence). The V end lost 6 bases, the J end lost 2 bases, and 11 bases lay between the germline ends. The CDR3 is 12 residues long. The CDR3 spells CSAHPEAYEQYF. For the CDR3, the DNA is TGCAGTGCCCACCCGGAGGCCTACGAGCAGTACTTC.

As regards this clonotype: A much larger clone differs from this one at a single base, so this may be a read error. The chain links TRBV15 to TRBJ2-2; TRBD1 matches at 8 bases. The V gene's germline CDR1 is LNHNV and CDR2 YYDKDF (reference sequence). CDR3 length equals 16 residues. The V gene end was trimmed by 8 bases and the J gene end by 4 bases; junction bases not matched to a gene: 12. This CDR3 is CATGDTGGYGTGELFF. For the CDR3, the DNA is TGTGCCACCGGCGACACAGGGGGTTATGGCACCGGGGAGCTGTTTTTT.

Worth noting for this clonotype: A much more abundant neighbour one base away suggests this may be a read error. The CDR3 reads CASSGQGSEQHF. The CDR3 DNA reads TGTGCCAGCAGTGGACAGGGTAGCGAGCAGCACTTC. The gene calls are TRBV6-6 and TRBJ2-5, with TRBD1 identical over 8 bases. This CDR3 contains 12 residues. The germline gives CDR1 MNHNY, CDR2 SVGAGI (reference sequence).

This clonotype occurred many times. The chain couples TRBV6-1 to TRBJ2-7; D not certain. This CDR3 has 14 amino acids. V lost 2 bases and J lost 0, with 8 bases in between. The germline V gene encodes CDR1 MNHNS and CDR2 SASEGT. CDR3 region: CASSEWVSSYEQYF. CDR3 nucleotides: TGTGCCAGCAGTGAATGGGTCAGCTCCTACGAGCAGTACTTC.

The rearrangement links TRBV27 to TRBJ1-2; the D gene is possibly TRBD1 (6 bases). This CDR3 comprises 14 residues. The V end lost 3 bases, the J end lost 8 bases, and 16 bases lay between the germline ends. Per the germline V gene, CDR1 is MNHEY and CDR2 is SMNVEV (reference sequence). CDR3 sequence: CASSFDDRRSGYTF. The CDR3 region has the DNA TGTGCCAGCAGTTTCGACGACAGGAGGAGCGGCTACACCTTC.

This clonotype was detected many times. This chain uses TRBV25-1 with TRBJ1-2; D unclear. V shed 5 bases and J shed 4 bases, with 23 bases lying between them. The CDR3 is 17 residues long. Germline CDR1 is MGHDK and CDR2 is SYGVNS. Written as DNA, the CDR3 is TGTGCCAGCAGTCTGATCGCAGAACTGGGAAAGACCTATGGCTACACCTTC. Its translation is CASSLIAELGKTYGYTF.

Details on this clonotype: Possible read error: a much larger clone is one base away. The rearrangement links TRBV30 to TRBJ2-2; 8 bases fit TRBD1. CDR3 length: 14 residues. V lost 7 bases and J lost 6; bases outside the gene matches: 10. The germline gives CDR1 GTSNPN, CDR2 SVGIG (reference sequence). The CDR3 DNA reads as TGTGCCTTCACCGGGACAGGTAACGCCGGGGAGCTGTTTTTT. Encoded protein: CAFTGTGNAGELFF. Full variable domain (remainder filled in from reference TRBV30 and TRBJ2-2): SQTIHQWPATLVQPVGSPLSLECTVEGTSNPNLYWYRQAAGRGLQLLFYSVGIGQISSEVPQNLSASRPQDRQFILSSKKLLLSDSGFYLCAFTGTGNAGELFFGEGSRLTVL.

This chain links TRBV5-8 with TRBJ1-2, with D hard to call. Trimming removed 7 bases from V and 4 bases from J, with 23 bases in between. CDR3 length equals 16 residues. Germline CDR1 and CDR2: SGHTS and YDEGEE. The CDR3 DNA is TGTGCCAGCGGTTATGATCATCCACGAAAGACCTATGGCTACACCTTC. It is translated as CASGYDHPRKTYGYTF.

In the case of this clonotype: This may be a read error: a much more frequent sequence differs by one nucleotide. V usage is TRBV7-2 and J usage is TRBJ2-7; 12 nucleotides align to TRBD2. Germline values: CDR1 SGHTA, CDR2 FQGNSA. The CDR3 totals 19 residues. The CDR3 nucleotides read TGTGCCAGCAGCTATCAGACTAGCGGGAGCCAGGCTGGCGGCTACGGGCAGTACTTC. The encoded protein is CASSYQTSGSQAGGYGQYF.

This clonotype was counted ten times or more. J is TRBJ2-7 and V is TRBV5-6, with 7 bases matching TRBD1. Germline CDR1 reads SGHDT; CDR2 reads YYEEEE. Unmatched junction bases numbered 10, after V lost 3 bases and J lost 4 bases. This CDR3 has 15 residues. The CDR3 region is CASSSIQGSPYEQYF. CDR3 DNA sequence: TGTGCCAGCAGCTCCATACAGGGGAGCCCATACGAGCAGTACTTC.

This chain uses TRBV4-3 with TRBJ1-2; no definite D call. Trimming took off 5 bases at V and 4 bases at J, with 23 bases between the two ends. The CDR3 has 17 amino acids. Germline values: CDR1 LGHNA, CDR2 YSLEER. The CDR3 bases are TGCGCCAGCAGCGACTCAAGAGGACGTCGAAAGACCTATGGCTACACCTTC. Amino acid sequence: CASSDSRGRRKTYGYTF.

The table lists this clonotype with many counts. Because the CDR3's place on the DNA is in doubt, the DNA is left out and the CDR3 is given as listed by TCRdb. The chain joins TRBV7-5 to TRBJ1-2. TRBV7-5 counts as a pseudogene. The CDR3 totals 19 residues, both ends included. The CDR3 region is CISVPEDVYEVGKTYGYTF.

This clonotype was found many times. The gene calls are TRBV5-8 and TRBJ2-7, with D unclear. The CDR3 runs 14 residues. The germline CDR1 and CDR2 sequences are SGHTS and YDEGEE. The V and J ends lost 2 bases and 0 bases respectively, with 9 bases between them. CDR3 loop: CASSFDRFSYEQYF. Written as DNA, the CDR3 is TGTGCCAGCAGCTTTGACCGATTCTCCTACGAGCAGTACTTC.

A remark on this clonotype: This may arise from a read error, as a much more abundant clone is one base away. The chain is built from TRBV2 and TRBJ1-6, with no clear D. The ends were cut back, 4 bases at V and 5 bases at J, with 9 bases in the middle. CDR3 size: 14 residues. Germline CDR1 is SNHLY and CDR2 is FYNNEI. CDR3 nucleotides: TGTGCCAGCAGTGTGCGGCAGCATAATTCACCCCTCCACTTT. Translating it yields CASSVRQHNSPLHF.

This clonotype has only a few counts. The chain joins TRBV20-1 to TRBJ2-5, with TRBD2 matching 8 bases. V trimming: 3 bases; J trimming: 1 base; junction bases outside the gene matches: 16. In germline, CDR1 is DFQATT, CDR2 SNEGSKA (reference sequence). CDR3 length equals 18 residues. The CDR3 loop reads CSASFVPGLAGPQETQYF. The CDR3 nucleotides read TGCAGTGCTAGTTTCGTGCCTGGGCTAGCGGGTCCCCAAGAGACCCAGTACTTC.

This clonotype was counted at least ten times. The DNA for the CDR3 is TGTGCCAGCAGGGTCCCCTTTCCTAGCTCCTACGAGCAGTACTTC. Amino acid sequence: CASRVPFPSSYEQYF. The V and J genes are TRBV9 and TRBJ2-7; D ambiguous. Trimming removed 5 bases from V and 0 bases from J, with 15 bases in between. Germline V lookup: CDR1 SGDLS, CDR2 YYNGEE. The CDR3 consists of 15 residues. The whole variable domain, remainder taken from reference TRBV9 and TRBJ2-7, is DSGVTQTPKHLITATGQRVTLRCSPRSGDLSVYWYQQSLDQGLQFLIQYYNGEERAKGNILERFSAQQFPDLHSELNLSSLELGDSALYFCASRVPFPSSYEQYFGPGTRLTVT.

To note about this clonotype: Since a much larger clone is just one base distant, this may be a read error. The rearrangement uses TRBV4-1 and TRBJ1-1; D not resolved. The germline gives CDR1 MGHRA, CDR2 YSYEKL. The CDR3 is 13 amino acids. The CDR3 nucleotides are TGCGCCAGCAGCCACGATGTGAACGCTGAAGCTTTCTTT. Protein product: CASSHDVNAEAFF.

This clonotype came up many times. The rearrangement uses TRBV11-2 and TRBJ2-1, with D hard to call. The CDR3 extends over 11 amino acids. V was trimmed by 3 bases and J by 9 bases, leaving 6 bases between them. Germline loops: CDR1 SGHAT, CDR2 FQNNGV. The DNA for the CDR3 is TGTGCCAGCAGCTTGTTTCCTGAGCAGTTCTTC. It translates to CASSLFPEQFF.

This clonotype was detected ten times or more. This chain connects TRBV3-1 to TRBJ2-4, with D uncertain. The CDR3 contains 17 residues. V lost 4 bases to trimming and J lost 5 bases, with 21 bases between them. Looked up from germline, CDR1 is LGHDT and CDR2 is YNNKEL (reference sequence). CDR3 region: CASSPRDPICKENIQYF. The CDR3 DNA reads as TGTGCCAGCAGCCCGCGAGATCCCATTTGCAAAGAAAACATTCAGTACTTC.

This clonotype was seen at least ten times. The chain recombines TRBV7-9 with TRBJ2-3, with a weak D call TRBD2 (6 bases). This CDR3 region has 17 residues. V was cut by 6 bases and J by 3 bases, with 22 bases left in between. The germline CDR1 and CDR2 sequences are SEHNR and FQNEAQ (reference sequence). The CDR3 spells CASSPYGGLARTDTQYF. Here the CDR3 DNA reads TGTGCCAGCAGTCCTTACGGTGGGCTAGCGAGAACAGATACGCAGTATTTT.

The chain links TRBV28 to TRBJ2-1; 12 bases agree with TRBD2. V trimming: 8 bases; J trimming: 3 bases; junction bases outside the gene matches: 11. Germline-derived CDR1 and CDR2 are MDHEN and SYDVKM. The CDR3 loop spans 17 amino acids. The CDR3 sequence is CASGGLAGTYGYNEQFF. The CDR3 DNA is TGTGCCAGCGGAGGACTAGCGGGGACCTACGGCTACAATGAGCAGTTCTTC. The entire variable domain, with the rest obtained from reference TRBV28 and TRBJ2-1, is as follows: DVKVTQSSRYLVKRTGEKVFLECVQDMDHENMFWYRQDPGLGLRLIYFSYDVKMKEKGDIPEGYSVSREKKERFSLILESASTNQTSMYLCASGGLAGTYGYNEQFFGPGTRLTVL.

This chain links TRBV10-1 with TRBJ1-2; unclear D gene. Germline V gene sequence: CDR1 WNHNN, CDR2 SYGVQD (reference sequence). The CDR3 contains 17 residues. The germline V and J ends were trimmed by 3 bases and 4 bases, with 21 bases remaining between them. CDR3 coding DNA: TGCGCCAGCAGTGATGTCGCAAGATCGCGAAAGACCTATGGCTACACCTTC. Amino acids: CASSDVARSRKTYGYTF.

This clonotype came up once. One base away lies a much larger clone, so this may be a sequencing read error. The rearrangement links TRBV11-2 to TRBJ2-4; the match to TRBD2 covers 7 bases. This CDR3 comprises 17 residues. The trim removed 3 bases at V and 8 bases at J, leaving 16 bases unmatched. Germline V gene data show CDR1 as SGHAT and CDR2 as FQNNGV. The CDR3 here is CASSLGPGQGGEDIQYF. The CDR3 DNA is TGTGCCAGCAGCTTGGGGCCGGGGCAGGGAGGGGAAGACATTCAGTACTTC.

This clonotype was observed a handful of times. This chain connects TRBV12-3 or TRBV12-4 to TRBJ1-2, with D unresolved. V shed 4 bases and J shed 4 bases, with 22 bases lying between them. The CDR3 extends over 17 amino acids. CDR3: CASSCVGIAGKTYGYTF. In nucleotides, the CDR3 is TGTGCCAGCAGTTGTGTTGGCATAGCAGGAAAGACCTATGGCTACACCTTC.

This clonotype appeared a few times. The chain is built from TRBV5-1 and TRBJ2-3; no clear D gene. The CDR3 has 14 amino acids. V was trimmed by 4 bases and J by 0 bases, leaving 9 bases between them. CDR1 is SGHRS and CDR2 is YFSETQ in the germline V gene. The chain's CDR3 is CASSHDTSTDTQYF. CDR3 bases: TGCGCCAGCAGCCATGACACTAGCACAGATACGCAGTATTTT.

This clonotype was recorded at least ten times. CDR3 DNA sequence: TGTGCCAGCAGTTTACCGGACAGGCTTCACTCTGGAAACACCATATATTTT. Protein product: CASSLPDRLHSGNTIYF. V usage is TRBV12-3 or TRBV12-4 and J usage is TRBJ1-3; the match to TRBD1 covers 7 bases. There are 17 residues in the CDR3. V lost 2 bases and J lost 0; bases outside the gene matches: 7.